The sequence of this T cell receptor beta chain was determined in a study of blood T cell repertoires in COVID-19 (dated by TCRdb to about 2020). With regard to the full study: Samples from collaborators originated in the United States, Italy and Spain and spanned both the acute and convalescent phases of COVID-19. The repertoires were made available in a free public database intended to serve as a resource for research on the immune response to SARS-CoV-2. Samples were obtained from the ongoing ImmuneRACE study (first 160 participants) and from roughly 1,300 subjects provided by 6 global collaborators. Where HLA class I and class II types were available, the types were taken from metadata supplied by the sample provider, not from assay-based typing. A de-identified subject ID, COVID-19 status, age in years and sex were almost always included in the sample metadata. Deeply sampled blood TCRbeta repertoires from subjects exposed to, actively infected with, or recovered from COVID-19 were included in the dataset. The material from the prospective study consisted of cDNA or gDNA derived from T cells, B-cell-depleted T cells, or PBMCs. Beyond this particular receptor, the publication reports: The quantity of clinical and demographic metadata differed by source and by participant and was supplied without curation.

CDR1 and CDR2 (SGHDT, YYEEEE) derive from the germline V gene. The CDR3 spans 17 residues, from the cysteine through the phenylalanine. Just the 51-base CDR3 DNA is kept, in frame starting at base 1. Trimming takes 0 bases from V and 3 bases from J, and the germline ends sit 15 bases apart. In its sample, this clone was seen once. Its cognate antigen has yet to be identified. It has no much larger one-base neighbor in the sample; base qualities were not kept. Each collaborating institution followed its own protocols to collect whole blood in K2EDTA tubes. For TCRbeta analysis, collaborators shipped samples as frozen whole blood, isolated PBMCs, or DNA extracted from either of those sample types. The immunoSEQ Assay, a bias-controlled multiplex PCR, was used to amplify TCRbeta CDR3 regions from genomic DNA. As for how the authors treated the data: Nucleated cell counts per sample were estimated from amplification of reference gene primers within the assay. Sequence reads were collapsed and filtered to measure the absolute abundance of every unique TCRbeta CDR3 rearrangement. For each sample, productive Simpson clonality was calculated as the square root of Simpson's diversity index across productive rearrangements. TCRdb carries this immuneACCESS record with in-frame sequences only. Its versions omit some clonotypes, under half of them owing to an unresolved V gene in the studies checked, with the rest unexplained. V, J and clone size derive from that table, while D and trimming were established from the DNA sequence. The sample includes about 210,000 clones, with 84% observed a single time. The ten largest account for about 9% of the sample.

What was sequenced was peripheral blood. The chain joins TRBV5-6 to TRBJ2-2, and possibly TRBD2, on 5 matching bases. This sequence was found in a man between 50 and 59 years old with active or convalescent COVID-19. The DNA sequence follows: TGTGCCAGCAGCTTGGCGGTGAACGGACTCTACACCGGGGAGCTGTTTTTT. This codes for CASSLAVNGLYTGELFF.